Below are 7 T cell receptor beta chains sequenced from a single sample in a study of cytomegalovirus exposure and HLA in healthy donors. In the PCR, 60 Vbeta and 13 Jbeta primers were used. The method was immunoSEQ multiplex PCR; TCRdb's version includes in-frame clones alone and lacks a portion of them. The data contain 130,000 to 150,000 clones, 70% to 75% of them seen just once; the ten biggest clones take up approximately 15%. What was sequenced was PBMCs. The origin of the receptors is a human donor in good health.

This chain connects TRBV9 to TRBJ2-7, with a possible D match to TRBD1 (5 bases). Germline CDR1 is SGDLS and CDR2 is YYNGEE. The V end lost 3 bases, the J end lost 7 bases, and 17 bases lay between the germline ends. The CDR3 spans 14 residues. CDR3 bases: TGTGCCAGCAGCGCCGCCCCTCAATCAGGGGAGCAGTACTTC. Amino acids: CASSAAPQSGEQYF.

In nucleotides, the CDR3 is TGTGCCAGCAGTTTATCCCCCCTTCTCGTCAGGGGGGCTGAAGCTTTCTTT. Translation gives CASSLSPLLVRGAEAFF. This chain connects TRBV27 to TRBJ1-1, with 7 bases lining up with TRBD1. J gave up 6 bases and V 0 bases, and 13 bases lay outside the gene matches. Germline V gene lookup returns CDR1 MNHEY and CDR2 SMNVEV (reference sequence). The length of the CDR3 is 17 residues.

V gene TRBV19 combines with J gene TRBJ1-1, with D unresolved. Trimming left V 6 bases short and J 7 bases short, with 12 bases between. Germline CDR1 is LNHDA and CDR2 is SQIVND (reference sequence). The CDR3 sequence is 12 residues long. In DNA form, the CDR3 reads TGTGCCAGTAGGCGGGGAGTTATTGAAGCTTTCTTT. Its protein product is CASRRGVIEAFF.

The chain carries TRBV10-2 and TRBJ1-2; D may be TRBD1 (5 bases). V was shortened by 5 bases and J by 4 bases, with 11 bases between the two germline ends. In germline, CDR1 is WSHSY, CDR2 SAAADI. This CDR3 region has 13 residues. In DNA, the CDR3 is TGCGCCAGCAGTCTCCCGGGGGGCTATGGCTACACCTTC. Translation: CASSLPGGYGYTF.

The chain carries TRBV30 and TRBJ2-3; TRBD1 is a possible D gene (6 bases). V lost 1 base and J lost 2, with 13 bases in between. Per the germline V gene, CDR1 is GTSNPN and CDR2 is SVGIG (reference sequence). The CDR3 contains 15 residues. The CDR3, as DNA: TGTGCCTGGAGTGCGACAGGCCCCTCCACAGATACGCAGTATTTT. Its protein is CAWSATGPSTDTQYF.

V is TRBV5-4 and J is TRBJ2-7; no clear D gene. The CDR3 runs to 13 residues. Trimming cost V 0 bases and J 6 bases, with 10 bases left between them. Per the germline V gene, CDR1 is SGHNT and CDR2 is YYREEE (reference sequence). The CDR3 is CASSLGGDLEQYF. CDR3 nucleotides: TGTGCCAGCAGCTTGGGAGGAGATCTCGAGCAGTACTTC.

The rearrangement links TRBV6-1 to TRBJ1-1, with TRBD1 matching over 10 bases. V lost 4 bases, J lost 5 bases, and 7 bases stayed unmatched. The germline CDR1 and CDR2 sequences are MNHNS and SASEGT. The CDR3 spans 15 residues. CDR3 region: CASSALGQGGTEAFF. CDR3 in DNA: TGTGCCAGCAGTGCGCTTGGACAGGGGGGAACTGAAGCTTTCTTT.